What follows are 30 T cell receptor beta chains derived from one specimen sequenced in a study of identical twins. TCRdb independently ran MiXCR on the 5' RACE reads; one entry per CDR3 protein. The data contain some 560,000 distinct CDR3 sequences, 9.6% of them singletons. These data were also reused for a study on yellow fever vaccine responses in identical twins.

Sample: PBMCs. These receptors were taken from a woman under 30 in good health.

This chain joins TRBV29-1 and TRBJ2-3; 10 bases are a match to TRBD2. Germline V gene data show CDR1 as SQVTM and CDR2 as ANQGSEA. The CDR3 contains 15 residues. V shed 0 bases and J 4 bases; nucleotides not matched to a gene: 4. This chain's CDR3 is CSVEDFGTSADTQYF. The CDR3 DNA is TGCAGCGTTGAAGATTTCGGGACTAGCGCAGATACGCAGTATTTT.

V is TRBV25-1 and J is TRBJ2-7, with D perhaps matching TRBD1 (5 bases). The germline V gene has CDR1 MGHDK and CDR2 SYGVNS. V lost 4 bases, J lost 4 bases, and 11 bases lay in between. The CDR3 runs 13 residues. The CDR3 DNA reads TGTGCCAGCAGTGCACGACAGAGATACGAGCAGTACTTC. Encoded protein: CASSARQRYEQYF.

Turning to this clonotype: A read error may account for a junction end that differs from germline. CDR3: CASSLGGEPKTGELFF. DNA of the CDR3: TGCGCCAGCAGCTTGGGCGGGGAACCGAAGACCGGGGAGCTGTTTTTT. The V gene is TRBV5-1, the J gene TRBJ2-2, with D possibly TRBD2 on 6 matching bases. Germline-derived CDR1 and CDR2 are SGHRS and YFSETQ. This CDR3 is 16 amino acids long.

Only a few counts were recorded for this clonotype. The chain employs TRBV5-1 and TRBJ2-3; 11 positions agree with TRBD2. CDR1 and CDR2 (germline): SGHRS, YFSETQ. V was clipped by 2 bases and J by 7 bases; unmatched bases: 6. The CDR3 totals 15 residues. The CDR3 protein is CASSLTSGGSNTQYF. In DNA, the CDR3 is TGCGCCAGCAGCTTAACTAGCGGGGGTTCAAATACGCAGTATTTT.

The CDR3 sequence: CSVEDGPGELFF. CDR3 nucleotides: TGCAGCGTTGAAGATGGACCCGGGGAGCTGTTTTTT. This chain connects TRBV29-1 to TRBJ2-2, with D hard to call. The CDR3 has 12 amino acids. Per the germline V gene, CDR1 is SQVTM and CDR2 is ANQGSEA. Deletions cut 0 bases from V and 6 bases from J, with 5 bases between.

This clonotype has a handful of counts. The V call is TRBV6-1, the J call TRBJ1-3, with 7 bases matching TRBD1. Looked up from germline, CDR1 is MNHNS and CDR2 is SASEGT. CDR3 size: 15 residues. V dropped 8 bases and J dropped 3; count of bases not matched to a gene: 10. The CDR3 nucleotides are TGTGCCAGCGAAAAACTACAGGGGATTGGAAACACCATATATTTT. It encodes CASEKLQGIGNTIYF.

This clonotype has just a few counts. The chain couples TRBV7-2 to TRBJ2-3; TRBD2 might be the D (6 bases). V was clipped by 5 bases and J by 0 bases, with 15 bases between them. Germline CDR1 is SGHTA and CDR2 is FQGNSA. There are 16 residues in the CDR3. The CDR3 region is CASSRLGRRSTDTQYF. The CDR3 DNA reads TGTGCCAGCAGCCGTCTAGGGAGGAGGAGCACAGATACGCAGTATTTT. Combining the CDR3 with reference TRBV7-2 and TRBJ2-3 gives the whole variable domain GAGVSQSPSNKVTEKGKDVELRCDPISGHTALYWYRQSLGQGLEFLIYFQGNSAPDKSGLPSDRFSAERTGGSVSTLTIQRTQQEDSAVYLCASSRLGRRSTDTQYFGPGTRLTVL.

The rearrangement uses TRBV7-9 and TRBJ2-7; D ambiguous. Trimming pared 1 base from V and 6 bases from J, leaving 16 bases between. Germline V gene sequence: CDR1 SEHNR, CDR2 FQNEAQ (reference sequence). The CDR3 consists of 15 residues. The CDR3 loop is CASSLGVAGWGEQYF. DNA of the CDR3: TGTGCCAGCAGCTTAGGCGTGGCAGGCTGGGGCGAGCAGTACTTC.

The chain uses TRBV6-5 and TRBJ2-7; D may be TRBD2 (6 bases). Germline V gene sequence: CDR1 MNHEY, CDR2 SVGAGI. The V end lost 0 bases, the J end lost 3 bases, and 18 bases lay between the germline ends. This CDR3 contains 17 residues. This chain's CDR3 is CASSYSRSRTINYEQYF. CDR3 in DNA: TGTGCCAGCAGTTACTCGAGGTCCAGGACTATTAACTACGAGCAGTACTTC.

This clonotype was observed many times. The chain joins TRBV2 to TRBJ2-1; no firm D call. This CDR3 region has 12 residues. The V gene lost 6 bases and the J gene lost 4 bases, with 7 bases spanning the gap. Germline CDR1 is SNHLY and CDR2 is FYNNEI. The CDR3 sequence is CASRGGYNEQFF. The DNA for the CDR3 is TGTGCCAGCAGGGGTGGATACAATGAGCAGTTCTTC.

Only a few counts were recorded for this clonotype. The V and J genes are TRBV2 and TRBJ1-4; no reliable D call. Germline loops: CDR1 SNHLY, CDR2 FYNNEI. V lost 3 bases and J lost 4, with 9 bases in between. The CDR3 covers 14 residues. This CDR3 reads CASSEQLGNEKLFF. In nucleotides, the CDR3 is TGTGCCAGCAGTGAGCAGTTGGGTAATGAAAAACTGTTTTTT.

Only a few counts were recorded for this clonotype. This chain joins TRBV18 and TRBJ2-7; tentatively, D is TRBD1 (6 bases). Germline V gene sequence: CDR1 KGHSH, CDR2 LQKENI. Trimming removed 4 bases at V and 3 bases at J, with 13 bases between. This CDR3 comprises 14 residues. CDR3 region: CASSLKLDSYEQYF. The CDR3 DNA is TGTGCCAGCTCACTCAAACTGGACAGCTACGAGCAGTACTTC.

As DNA, the CDR3 is TGTGCCAGCAGTCGGGACAGGGGACCTGCGGAGACCCAGTACTTC. This codes for CASSRDRGPAETQYF. The chain combines TRBV12-3 or TRBV12-4 with TRBJ2-5; 10 bases line up with TRBD1. There are 15 residues in the CDR3. Trimming removed 5 bases from V and 5 bases from J; junction bases left unmatched: 8.

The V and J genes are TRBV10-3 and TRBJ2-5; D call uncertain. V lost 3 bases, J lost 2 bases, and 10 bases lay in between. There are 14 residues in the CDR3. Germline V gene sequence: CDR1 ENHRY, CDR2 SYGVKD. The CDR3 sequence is CAISDASFQETQYF. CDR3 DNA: TGTGCCATCAGTGACGCGTCCTTTCAAGAGACCCAGTACTTC.

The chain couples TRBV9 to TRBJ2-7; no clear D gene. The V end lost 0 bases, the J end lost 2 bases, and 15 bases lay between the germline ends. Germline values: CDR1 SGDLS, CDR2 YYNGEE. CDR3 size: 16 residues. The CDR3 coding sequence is TGTGCCAGCAGCGTAGGAGGTAGTCGGATGACCTACGAGCAGTACTTC. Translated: CASSVGGSRMTYEQYF. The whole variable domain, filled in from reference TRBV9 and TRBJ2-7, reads DSGVTQTPKHLITATGQRVTLRCSPRSGDLSVYWYQQSLDQGLQFLIQYYNGEERAKGNILERFSAQQFPDLHSELNLSSLELGDSALYFCASSVGGSRMTYEQYFGPGTRLTVT.

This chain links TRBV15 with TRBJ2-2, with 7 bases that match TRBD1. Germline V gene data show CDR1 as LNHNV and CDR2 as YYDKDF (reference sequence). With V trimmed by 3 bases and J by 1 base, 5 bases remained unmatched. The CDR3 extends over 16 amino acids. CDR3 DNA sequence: TGTGCCACCAGCAGGCCGACAGGGATGAACACCGGGGAGCTGTTTTTT. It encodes CATSRPTGMNTGELFF.

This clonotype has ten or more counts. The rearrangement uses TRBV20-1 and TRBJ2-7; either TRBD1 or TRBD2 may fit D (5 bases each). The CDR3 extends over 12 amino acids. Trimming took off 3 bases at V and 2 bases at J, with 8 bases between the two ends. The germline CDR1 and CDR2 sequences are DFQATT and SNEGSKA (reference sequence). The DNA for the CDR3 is TGCAGTGCTAGGAGGGGCCCCTACGAGCAGTACTTC. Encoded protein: CSARRGPYEQYF.

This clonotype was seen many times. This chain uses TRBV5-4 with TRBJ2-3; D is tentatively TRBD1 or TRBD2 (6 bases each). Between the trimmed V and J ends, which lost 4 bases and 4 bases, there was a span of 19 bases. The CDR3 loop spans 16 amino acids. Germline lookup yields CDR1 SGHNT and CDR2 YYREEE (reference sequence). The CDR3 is CASSQGLRGASDTQYF. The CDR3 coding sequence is TGTGCCAGCAGCCAAGGCCTAAGGGGGGCCTCAGATACGCAGTATTTT.

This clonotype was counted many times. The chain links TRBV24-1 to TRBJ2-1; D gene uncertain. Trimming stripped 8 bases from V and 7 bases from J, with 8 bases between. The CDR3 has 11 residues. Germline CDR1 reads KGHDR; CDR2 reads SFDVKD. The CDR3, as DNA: TGTGCCACCACGGACGGAAATGAGCAGTTCTTC. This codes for CATTDGNEQFF.

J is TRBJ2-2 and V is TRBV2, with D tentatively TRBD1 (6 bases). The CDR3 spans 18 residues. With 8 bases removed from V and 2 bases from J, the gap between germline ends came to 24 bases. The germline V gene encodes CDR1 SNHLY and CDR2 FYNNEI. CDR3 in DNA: TGTGCCAGCGACGGGGCCATGGCCGGGACACAAAACACCGGGGAGCTGTTTTTT. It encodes CASDGAMAGTQNTGELFF.

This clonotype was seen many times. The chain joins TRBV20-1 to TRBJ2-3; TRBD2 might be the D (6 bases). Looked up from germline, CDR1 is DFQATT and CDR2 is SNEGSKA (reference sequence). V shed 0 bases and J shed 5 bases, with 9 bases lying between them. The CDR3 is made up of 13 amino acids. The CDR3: CSARDRGRDTQYF. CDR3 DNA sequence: TGCAGTGCTAGAGATCGGGGGAGAGATACGCAGTATTTT.

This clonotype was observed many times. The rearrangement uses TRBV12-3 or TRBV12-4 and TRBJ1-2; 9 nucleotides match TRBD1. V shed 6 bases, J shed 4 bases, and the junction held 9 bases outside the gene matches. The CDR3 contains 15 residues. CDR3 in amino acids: CASSRDREFSYGYTF. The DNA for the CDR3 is TGTGCCAGCAGCCGGGACAGGGAATTTAGCTATGGCTACACCTTC.

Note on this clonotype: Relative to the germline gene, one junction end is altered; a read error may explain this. The CDR3 DNA reads TGTGCCAGCAGCCACCCTCCTGAGCCTGGGAACACCATATATTTT. Protein: CASSHPPEPGNTIYF. The J gene is TRBJ1-3, the V gene TRBV3-1; D is unclear. Germline lookup yields CDR1 LGHDT and CDR2 YNNKEL (reference sequence). This CDR3 is 15 amino acids long.

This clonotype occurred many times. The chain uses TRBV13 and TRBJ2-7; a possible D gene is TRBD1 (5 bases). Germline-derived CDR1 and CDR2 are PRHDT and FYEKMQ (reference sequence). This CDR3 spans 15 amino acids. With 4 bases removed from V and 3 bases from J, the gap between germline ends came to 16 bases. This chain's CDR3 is CASSSLQGTFYEQYF. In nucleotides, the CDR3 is TGTGCCAGCAGCTCACTCCAGGGTACATTCTACGAGCAGTACTTC. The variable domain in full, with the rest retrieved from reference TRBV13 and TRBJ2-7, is AAGVIQSPRHLIKEKRETATLKCYPIPRHDTVYWYQQGPGQDPQFLISFYEKMQSDKGSIPDRFSAQQFSDYHSELNMSSLELGDSALYFCASSSLQGTFYEQYFGPGTRLTVT.

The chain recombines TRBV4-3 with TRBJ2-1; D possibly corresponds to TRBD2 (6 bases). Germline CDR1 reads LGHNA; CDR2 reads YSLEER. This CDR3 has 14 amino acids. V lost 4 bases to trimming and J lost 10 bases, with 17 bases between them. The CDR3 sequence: CASSRSLGGTEQFF. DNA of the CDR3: TGCGCCAGCAGCCGGTCGTTGGGGGGAACGGAGCAGTTCTTC.

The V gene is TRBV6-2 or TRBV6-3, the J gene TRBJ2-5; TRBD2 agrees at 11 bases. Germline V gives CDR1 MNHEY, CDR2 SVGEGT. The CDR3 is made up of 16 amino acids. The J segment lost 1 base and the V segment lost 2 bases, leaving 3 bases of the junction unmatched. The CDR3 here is CASSYALAGGQETQYF. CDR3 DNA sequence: TGTGCCAGCAGTTACGCCCTAGCGGGAGGCCAAGAGACCCAGTACTTC.

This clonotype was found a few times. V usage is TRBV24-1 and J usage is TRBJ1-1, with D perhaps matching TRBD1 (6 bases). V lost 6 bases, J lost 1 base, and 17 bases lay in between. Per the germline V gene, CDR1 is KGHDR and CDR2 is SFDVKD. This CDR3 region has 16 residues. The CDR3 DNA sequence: TGTGCCACCAGTCCAGGGGACGCCGAAAAGAACACTGAAGCTTTCTTT. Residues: CATSPGDAEKNTEAFF.

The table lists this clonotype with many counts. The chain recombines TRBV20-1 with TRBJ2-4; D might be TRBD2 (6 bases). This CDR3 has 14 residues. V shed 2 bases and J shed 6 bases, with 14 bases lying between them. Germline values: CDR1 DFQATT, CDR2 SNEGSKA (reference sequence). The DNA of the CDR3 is TGCAGTGCTAGACCCTCGCCGGGACTAAACATTCAGTACTTC. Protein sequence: CSARPSPGLNIQYF.

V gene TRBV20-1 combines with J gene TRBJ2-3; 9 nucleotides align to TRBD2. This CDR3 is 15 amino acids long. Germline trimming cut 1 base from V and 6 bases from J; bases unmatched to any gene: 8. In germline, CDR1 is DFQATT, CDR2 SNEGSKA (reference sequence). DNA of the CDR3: TGCAGTGCTAGAGCCGGGACTAGCTTTTCGGATACGCAGTATTTT. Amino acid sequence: CSARAGTSFSDTQYF.

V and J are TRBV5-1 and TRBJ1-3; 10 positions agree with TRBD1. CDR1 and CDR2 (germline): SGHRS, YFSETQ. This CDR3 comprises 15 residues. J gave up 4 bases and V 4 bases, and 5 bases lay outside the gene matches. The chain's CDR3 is CASSLLTGGGNTIYF. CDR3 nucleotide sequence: TGCGCCAGCAGCCTATTGACAGGGGGCGGAAACACCATATATTTT.